This TCR beta chain emerged from a study of cytomegalovirus exposure and HLA in healthy donors. Background on the study: A prior analysis found 117 million unique TCR beta sequences from 150 million to 200 million T cells.

13 Jbeta primers and 60 Vbeta primers were used for the PCR. Assay used: immunoSEQ multiplex PCR; TCRdb lists only in-frame clones, some missing. The table records over 100,000 clones, around 81% of them present only once. Germline CDR1 and CDR2: MDHEN and SYDVKM. The CDR3 covers 18 residues. V lost 6 bases, J lost 0 bases, and 21 bases lay in between. The V and J genes are TRBV28 and TRBJ2-1; weak D call: TRBD2 (6 bases). This sequence was found in a woman aged 30 to 39 in good health and CMV-seronegative. Sequenced input: PBMCs. The CDR3 sequence is CASSLSPSGAYSYNEQFF. CDR3 nucleotides: TGTGCCAGCAGCTTGTCCCCCTCGGGAGCTTACTCCTACAATGAGCAGTTCTTC. The full variable domain, in which reference TRBV28 and TRBJ2-1 provide the parts outside the CDR3, is DVKVTQSSRYLVKRTGEKVFLECVQDMDHENMFWYRQDPGLGLRLIYFSYDVKMKEKGDIPEGYSVSREKKERFSLILESASTNQTSMYLCASSLSPSGAYSYNEQFFGPGTRLTVL.